Below, one T cell receptor (beta chain) is given with its context. This specimen comes from a study of blood T cell repertoires in COVID-19. Study context: T cells, B-cell-depleted T cells, or PBMCs supplied cDNA or gDNA.

Libraries were prepared by immunoSEQ multiplex PCR; TCRdb keeps only in-frame clonotypes and omits some of them. The sample has approximately 92,000 clones, 75% to 85% seen once. This CDR3 spans 14 amino acids. Germline V gives CDR1 ENHRY, CDR2 SYGVKD. V gave up 11 bases and J gave up 1 base; unmatched junction bases: 6. V is TRBV10-3 and J is TRBJ2-2, with TRBD1 identical over 8 bases. The receptor was isolated from a man between 60 and 70 years old with acute or convalescent COVID-19. Sequencing used peripheral blood. The DNA of the CDR3 is TGTGCCGTCCCAGGGGGCCTGAACACCGGGGAGCTGTTTTTT. Protein: CAVPGGLNTGELFF.